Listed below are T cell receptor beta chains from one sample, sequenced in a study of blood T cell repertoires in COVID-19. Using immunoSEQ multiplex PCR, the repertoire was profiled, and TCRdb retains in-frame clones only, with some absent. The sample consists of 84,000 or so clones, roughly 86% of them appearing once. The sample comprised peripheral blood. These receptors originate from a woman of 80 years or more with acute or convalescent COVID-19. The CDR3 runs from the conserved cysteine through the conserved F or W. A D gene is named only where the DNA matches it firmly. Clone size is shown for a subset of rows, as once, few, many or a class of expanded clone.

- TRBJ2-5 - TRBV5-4 CASSSTTGSGETQYF TGTGCCAGCAGCTCGACTACAGGGTCAGGAGAGACCCAGTACTTC
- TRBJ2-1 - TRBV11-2 CASSLGGTGAYNEQFF TGTGCCAGCAGCCTAGGGGGCACGGGGGCCTACAATGAGCAGTTCTTC
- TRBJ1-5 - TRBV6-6 CAAGRGNSNQPQHF TGTGCCGCGGGGAGGGGAAACAGCAATCAGCCCCAGCATTTT
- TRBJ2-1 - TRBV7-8 CASSLDSGSYNEQFF TGTGCCAGCAGCTTAGATAGCGGCTCCTACAATGAGCAGTTCTTC
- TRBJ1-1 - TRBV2 CASSRSYRDTEAFF TGTGCCAGCAGTCGAAGTTACAGGGACACTGAAGCTTTCTTT
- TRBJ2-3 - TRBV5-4 CASSVDRGKDTQYF TGTGCCAGCAGCGTGGACCGAGGTAAAGATACGCAGTATTTT
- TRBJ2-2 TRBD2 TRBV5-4 CASSRSGSPTGELFF TGTGCCAGCAGCCGAAGCGGGAGCCCCACCGGGGAGCTGTTTTTT
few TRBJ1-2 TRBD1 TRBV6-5 CASSWQGAEGYTF TGTGCCAGCAGTTGGCAGGGGGCGGAAGGCTACACCTTC
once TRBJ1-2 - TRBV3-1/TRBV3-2 CASSQGPRGAGYGYTF TGTGCCAGCAGCCAAGGCCCCAGGGGAGCGGGATATGGCTACACCTTC
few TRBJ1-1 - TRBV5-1 CASTQMLRDTEAFF TGCGCCAGCACTCAAATGTTGAGGGACACTGAAGCTTTCTTT
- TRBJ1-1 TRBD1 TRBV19 CASSETGTDRPTEAFF TGTGCCAGTAGTGAGACCGGGACAGATCGTCCCACTGAAGCTTTCTTT
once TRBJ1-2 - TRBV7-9 CASSPSLFANYGYTF TGTGCCAGCAGCCCGTCACTGTTCGCCAACTATGGCTACACCTTC
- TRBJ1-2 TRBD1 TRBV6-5 CASSILQGVYGYTF TGTGCCAGCAGTATTTTACAGGGGGTTTATGGCTACACCTTC
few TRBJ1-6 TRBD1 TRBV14 CASSSGQGYSPLHF TGTGCCAGCAGCTCGGGACAGGGCTATTCACCCCTCCACTTT
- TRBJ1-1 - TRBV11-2 CASSLQVAGMAFF TGTGCCAGCAGCTTACAGGTGGCCGGGATGGCTTTCTTT
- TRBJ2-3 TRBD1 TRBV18 CASSRTGPDTQYF TGTGCCAGCTCACGGACAGGGCCAGATACGCAGTATTTT
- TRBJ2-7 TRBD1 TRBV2 CASSGQGLHEQYF TGTGCCAGCAGCGGACAGGGATTACACGAGCAGTACTTC
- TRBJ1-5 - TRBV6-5 CASSYLGVLHF TGTGCCAGCAGTTACCTAGGAGTATTGCATTTT
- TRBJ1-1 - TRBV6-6 CASSLTLPTEADTEAFF TGTGCCAGCAGTCTGACCCTCCCCACGGAGGCTGACACTGAAGCTTTCTTT
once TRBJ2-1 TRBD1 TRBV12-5 CASGTPGQGNNEQFF TGTGCTAGTGGCACTCCGGGACAGGGGAACAATGAGCAGTTCTTC
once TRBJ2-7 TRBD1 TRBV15 CATGPGQGSYEQYF TGTGCCACCGGCCCGGGACAGGGCTCCTACGAGCAGTACTTC
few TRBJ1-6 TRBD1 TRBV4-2 CASRGPGQNSPLHF TGTGCCAGCAGAGGGCCGGGACAGAATTCACCCCTCCACTTT
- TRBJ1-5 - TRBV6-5 CASTPGGGGNQPQHF TGTGCCAGCACCCCCGGGGGAGGGGGAAATCAGCCCCAGCATTTT
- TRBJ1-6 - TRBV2 CASSEVSSYNSPLHF TGTGCCAGCAGTGAAGTCAGCTCCTATAATTCACCCCTCCACTTT